This TCR beta chain originates from a study of T-cell memory formation after mild COVID-19. Looking at the study overall: Each donor largely had its own TCR clusters. Study-wide findings and caveats: There were some responding clones in pre-infection memory, which suggested that cross-reactive memory had joined. Shrinking CD4+ clones were chiefly CM and EM; CD8+ ones were chiefly EMRA.

A word on this clonotype: Its antigen remains unknown.

One entry per CDR3 protein results from TCRdb running MiXCR on the 5' RACE reads. The repertoire holds roughly 450,000 distinct CDR3 sequences, with about 20% as singletons. The CDR3 covers 15 residues. The trim removed 3 bases at V and 1 base at J, leaving 4 bases unmatched. The germline gives CDR1 SGHDT, CDR2 YYEEEE. The TCR was taken from an adult woman who had mild COVID-19 (a few samples of this study predate the infection). Cell type and time point are not known. Sample: PBMCs or a T cell subset sorted from them (not recorded which). The chain couples TRBV5-6 to TRBJ2-3; 8 nucleotides align to TRBD1. For the CDR3, the DNA is TGTGCCAGCAGCTCAGGGGGCGGGGGCACAGATACGCAGTATTTT. This gives the protein CASSSGGGGTDTQYF. The variable domain in full, with the rest retrieved from reference TRBV5-6 and TRBJ2-3, is DAGVTQSPTHLIKTRGQQVTLRCSPKSGHDTVSWYQQALGQGPQFIFQYYEEEERQRGNFPDRFSGHQFPNYSSELNVNALLLGDSALYLCASSSGGGGTDTQYFGPGTRLTVL.